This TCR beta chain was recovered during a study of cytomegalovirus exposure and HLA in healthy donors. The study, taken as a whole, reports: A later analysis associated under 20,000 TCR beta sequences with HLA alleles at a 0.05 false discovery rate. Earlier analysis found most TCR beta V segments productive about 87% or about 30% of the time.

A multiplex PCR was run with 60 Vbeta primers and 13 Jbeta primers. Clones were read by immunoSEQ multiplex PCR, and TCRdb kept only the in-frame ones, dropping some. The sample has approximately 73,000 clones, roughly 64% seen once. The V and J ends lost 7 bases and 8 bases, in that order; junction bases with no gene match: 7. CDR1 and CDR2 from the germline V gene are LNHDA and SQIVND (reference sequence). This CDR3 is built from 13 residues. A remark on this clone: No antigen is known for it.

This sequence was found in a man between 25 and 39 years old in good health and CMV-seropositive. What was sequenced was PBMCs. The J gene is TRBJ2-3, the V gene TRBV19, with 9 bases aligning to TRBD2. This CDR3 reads CASKASGIGTQYF. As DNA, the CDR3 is TGTGCCAGTAAGGCTAGCGGGATTGGTACGCAGTATTTT.